This TCR beta chain was identified during a study of cytomegalovirus exposure and HLA in healthy donors. Whole-study findings and limits: According to the study, 160 or so TCR beta chains were cytomegalovirus-associated. Within an earlier analysis, most TCR beta V segments proved productive either about 87% or about 30% of the time.

This clone was picked up a small number of times. Its antigen is not known. In the PCR, 60 Vbeta and 13 Jbeta primers were used. TCRdb keeps only in-frame clones here, not all; method: immunoSEQ multiplex PCR. The data hold 95,000 to 150,000 clones, with 15% observed a single time. Germline V gives CDR1 MDHEN, CDR2 SYDVKM. CDR3 length: 16 amino acids. V lost 3 bases and J lost 2; bases outside the gene matches: 5. The V gene is TRBV28, the J gene TRBJ2-7, with 12 bases matching TRBD2. Sequencing used PBMCs. This TCR was sampled from a woman under 30 in good health and CMV-seronegative. The DNA of the CDR3 is TGTGCCAGCAGTTTGGCCCTAGCGGGAGGGGCCTACGAGCAGTACTTC. Translated: CASSLALAGGAYEQYF.